The next 2 T cell receptor beta chains were all read from a single sample in a study of Graves' ophthalmopathy and Graves' hyperthyroidism (dated by TCRdb to 2017 to 2018). Sequencing was performed on an Illumina HiSeq 2000. TCR beta CDR3 regions were amplified from RNA transcripts for repertoire sequencing. The first round was an RT-PCR using HTBI primers with the Qiagen OneStep RT-PCR kit, and this first round was followed by a second-round multiplex PCR, then size selection and purification. TCRdb reworked the public reads: Q25 trimming with fastp, MiXCR clone assembly, productive beta chains retained. CDR3 protein sequences are deduplicated, and each keeps its most common genes and DNA. Here the sample has around 660,000 distinct CDR3 sequences; roughly 39% occur a single time. The ten largest clonotypes hold around 3.3% of the sample. Sequenced: peripheral blood. These receptors came from an adult man with Graves' ophthalmopathy.

Many counts were recorded for this clonotype. Written as DNA, the CDR3 is TGCAGTGCTAGCGGGGGCTCGAACACTGAAGCTTTCTTT. Protein: CSASGGSNTEAFF. The chain links TRBV20-1 to TRBJ1-1; TRBD1 might be the D (6 bases). This CDR3 comprises 13 residues. With 3 bases removed from V and 1 base from J, the gap between germline ends came to 9 bases. Looked up from germline, CDR1 is DFQATT and CDR2 is SNEGSKA (reference sequence).

This clonotype was seen at least ten times. The chain is built from TRBV24-1 and TRBJ2-2; tentative D call: TRBD1 (5 bases). This CDR3 region has 15 residues. Germline lookup yields CDR1 KGHDR and CDR2 SFDVKD. The V gene lost 4 bases and the J gene lost 6 bases, with 14 bases spanning the gap. The CDR3 reads CATSESRTLSGELFF. The DNA for the CDR3 is TGTGCCACCAGTGAATCGAGGACACTATCCGGGGAGCTGTTTTTT.